The 14 T cell receptor beta chains presented below share a single source sample, sequenced in a study of cytomegalovirus exposure and HLA in healthy donors. PCR primers comprised 60 Vbeta and 13 Jbeta primers. Here immunoSEQ multiplex PCR was the method, and the copy in TCRdb shows in-frame clones only, minus some. The data show approximately 200,000 clones, with roughly 78% seen just once and roughly 1.5% held by the top ten. The sample taken for sequencing was PBMCs. The receptor set was obtained from a girl aged 10-17 years in good health and CMV-seropositive.

This chain uses TRBV7-2 with TRBJ2-7; 8 bases agree with TRBD2. This CDR3 region has 14 residues. CDR1 and CDR2 from the germline V gene are SGHTA and FQGNSA. V was clipped by 1 base and J by 5 bases; unmatched bases: 4. CDR3 protein: CASSLVGTSNEQYF. Written as DNA, the CDR3 is TGTGCCAGCAGCTTAGTTGGGACTAGTAACGAGCAGTACTTC.

The rearrangement uses TRBV6-6 and TRBJ1-5; 7 bases are shared with TRBD1. This CDR3 spans 13 amino acids. The V segment lost 5 bases and the J segment 4 bases; nucleotides outside the gene matches: 2. CDR1 is MNHNY and CDR2 is SVGAGI in the germline V gene (reference sequence). CDR3 in DNA: TGTGCCAGCAGTACGACAGGGAATCAGCCCCAGCATTTT. This translates into CASSTTGNQPQHF.

V and J are TRBV29-1 and TRBJ1-2; D remains ambiguous. The germline V gene encodes CDR1 SQVTM and CDR2 ANQGSEA. The CDR3 spans 13 residues. The V end was cut by 6 bases, the J end by 2 bases, with 13 bases between. The CDR3 nucleotides are TGCAGCGTAGCCCCGAGGCTGAACTATGGCTACACCTTC. This translates into CSVAPRLNYGYTF.

This rearrangement joins TRBV6-6 to TRBJ2-2; D is unresolved. Between the trimmed V and J ends, which lost 4 bases and 1 base, there was a span of 7 bases. The CDR3 loop spans 14 amino acids. The germline V gene has CDR1 MNHNY and CDR2 SVGAGI (reference sequence). The CDR3 here is CASSSPRNTGELFF. The CDR3 nucleotides read TGTGCCAGCAGTTCACCCAGGAACACCGGGGAGCTGTTTTTT.

The V call is TRBV27, the J call TRBJ2-1; 10 bases match TRBD2. Germline assignment: CDR1 MNHEY and CDR2 SMNVEV (reference sequence). The CDR3 has 15 residues. J lost 9 bases, V lost 4 bases, and 9 bases had no gene match. The CDR3: CASSSGPAGGLEQFF. The CDR3 DNA sequence: TGTGCCAGCAGTTCCGGGCCAGCGGGGGGGCTTGAGCAGTTCTTC.

CDR3 bases: TGCGCCAGCAGTGAGCGGGGGACAGAGACCCAGTACTTC. Translated: CASSERGTETQYF. V and J are TRBV10-1 and TRBJ2-5, with D possibly TRBD2 on 6 matching bases. The V and J ends lost 2 bases and 4 bases respectively, with 8 bases between them. Germline V gene lookup returns CDR1 WNHNN and CDR2 SYGVQD (reference sequence). CDR3 size: 13 residues.

This sequence joins TRBV19 and TRBJ1-5; 9 bases agree with TRBD1. CDR1 is LNHDA, CDR2 SQIVND, per germline (reference sequence). The CDR3 has 17 amino acids. Trimming took 7 bases from V and 2 from J; bases not matched to a gene: 12. The CDR3 here is CASIGTGGYLGNQPQHF. The DNA for the CDR3 is TGTGCCAGTATAGGCACAGGGGGCTACCTAGGCAATCAGCCCCAGCATTTT. Full variable domain (remainder filled in from reference TRBV19 and TRBJ1-5): DGGITQSPKYLFRKEGQNVTLSCEQNLNHDAMYWYRQDPGQGLRLIYYSQIVNDFQKGDIAEGYSVSREKKESFPLTVTSAQKNPTAFYLCASIGTGGYLGNQPQHFGDGTRLSIL.

V gene TRBV7-9 combines with J gene TRBJ1-6, with D possibly TRBD1 on 5 matching bases. Germline V gene sequence: CDR1 SEHNR, CDR2 FQNEAQ (reference sequence). Trimming pared 5 bases from V and 7 bases from J, leaving 15 bases between. The CDR3 runs 15 residues. The CDR3 here is CASSKGEAGNSPLHF. CDR3 coding DNA: TGTGCCAGCAGCAAAGGGGAGGCGGGGAATTCACCCCTCCACTTT.

The chain is built from TRBV7-9 and TRBJ2-1, with 10 bases fitting TRBD2. V was clipped by 5 bases and J by 5 bases; unmatched bases: 6. The CDR3 spans 15 residues. Germline V gene data show CDR1 as SEHNR and CDR2 as FQNEAQ (reference sequence). The CDR3 loop reads CASSPLAGVHNEQFF. As DNA, the CDR3 is TGTGCCAGCAGCCCCCTAGCGGGGGTCCACAATGAGCAGTTCTTC.

CDR3: CAWIFSGGTYNEQFF. In DNA form, the CDR3 reads TGTGCCTGGATTTTCTCCGGGGGAACCTACAATGAGCAGTTCTTC. The V call is TRBV30, the J call TRBJ2-1, with D possibly being TRBD2 (6 bases). The V end lost 4 bases, the J end lost 2 bases, and 15 bases lay between the germline ends. Germline CDR1 reads GTSNPN; CDR2 reads SVGIG (reference sequence). The CDR3 sequence is 15 residues long.

The table lists this clone with a count of one. V gene TRBV9 combines with J gene TRBJ2-7; TRBD2 is a possible D gene (6 bases). Trimming removed 0 bases from V and 4 bases from J, with 20 bases in between. This CDR3 spans 17 amino acids. Looked up from germline, CDR1 is SGDLS and CDR2 is YYNGEE. CDR3: CASSVGGGTPGSYEQYF. In DNA form, the CDR3 reads TGTGCCAGCAGCGTAGGAGGAGGGACCCCGGGATCATACGAGCAGTACTTC. Full variable domain (outside the CDR3, taken from reference TRBV9 and TRBJ2-7): DSGVTQTPKHLITATGQRVTLRCSPRSGDLSVYWYQQSLDQGLQFLIQYYNGEERAKGNILERFSAQQFPDLHSELNLSSLELGDSALYFCASSVGGGTPGSYEQYFGPGTRLTVT.

V gene TRBV11-2 combines with J gene TRBJ2-7; 8 bases are a match to TRBD2. CDR3 length: 17 residues. Per germline, CDR1 SGHAT and CDR2 FQNNGV. Trimming removed 4 bases from V and 3 bases from J; junction bases left unmatched: 14. The DNA of the CDR3 is TGTGCCAGCAGCTCCCCGAGACCCGGGACTAGTTACTACGAGCAGTACTTC. The encoded protein is CASSSPRPGTSYYEQYF.

The rearrangement links TRBV12-5 to TRBJ2-5; 9 nucleotides line up with TRBD2. The CDR3 spans 16 residues. The ends lost 5 bases at V and 5 bases at J; junction bases unmatched: 12. CDR1 is LGHNT and CDR2 is FRNRAP in the germline V gene. CDR3 DNA sequence: TGTGCTAGTGGTCCACCAGCGGGGGGATCGTATGAGACCCAGTACTTC. Its translation: CASGPPAGGSYETQYF.

The chain has TRBV29-1 and TRBJ2-7; 8 nucleotides agree with TRBD1. CDR3 length: 14 residues. Germline loops: CDR1 SQVTM, CDR2 ANQGSEA. V lost 7 bases and J lost 2; bases outside the gene matches: 10. CDR3 nucleotides: TGCAGCGCCGGGACAGGTCTCGAACCCTACGAGCAGTACTTC. Its protein product is CSAGTGLEPYEQYF.